The 29 T cell receptor beta chains below all came from one sample that was sequenced in a study of pediatric ulcerative colitis. TCRdb keeps only in-frame clones here, not all; method: immunoSEQ multiplex PCR. This table holds about 36,000 clones, around three quarters found once. Rectal tissue came from one to two pinch biopsies taken at colonoscopy. The sequencing input was gut tissue. The receptors come from a boy aged 5-17 years with moderate ulcerative colitis.

There are a few counts of this clone. V is TRBV19 and J is TRBJ2-7; maybe TRBD2 (5 bases). V was pared by 5 bases and J by 3 bases, with 8 bases between. Germline values: CDR1 LNHDA, CDR2 SQIVND (reference sequence). The CDR3 has 12 amino acids. The CDR3 DNA is TGTGCCAGTAGTGGGAGAGTCTACGAGCAGTACTTC. Translating it yields CASSGRVYEQYF.

This clone appeared once. This chain uses TRBV9 with TRBJ1-1; D possibly corresponds to TRBD1 (5 bases). Germline loops: CDR1 SGDLS, CDR2 YYNGEE. The CDR3 has 14 residues. Trimming shortened V by 1 base and J by 2 bases, and 9 bases separated the two germline ends. The CDR3 sequence is CASSVWDGNTEAFF. CDR3 DNA: TGTGCCAGCAGCGTATGGGACGGCAACACTGAAGCTTTCTTT. Full variable domain (missing parts from reference TRBV9 and TRBJ1-1): DSGVTQTPKHLITATGQRVTLRCSPRSGDLSVYWYQQSLDQGLQFLIQYYNGEERAKGNILERFSAQQFPDLHSELNLSSLELGDSALYFCASSVWDGNTEAFFGQGTRLTVV.

The chain combines TRBV7-9 with TRBJ1-3; no firm D call. V lost 5 bases, J lost 0 bases, and 11 bases lay in between. Germline CDR1 and CDR2: SEHNR and FQNEAQ (reference sequence). The CDR3 loop spans 15 amino acids. The CDR3 protein is CASSPRSFSGNTIYF. Here the CDR3 DNA reads TGTGCCAGCAGCCCCAGGTCCTTCTCTGGAAACACCATATATTTT.

The rearrangement uses TRBV18 and TRBJ2-3, with TRBD1 matching 7 bases. The trim removed 3 bases at V and 7 bases at J, leaving 10 bases unmatched. CDR3 length: 15 residues. In germline, CDR1 is KGHSH, CDR2 LQKENI. DNA for the CDR3: TGTGCCAGCTCACCCCCGATGACAGGGTTAAATACGCAGTATTTT. Translation gives CASSPPMTGLNTQYF.

V and J are TRBV13 and TRBJ2-7; no definite D call. This CDR3 contains 11 residues. Germline CDR1 and CDR2: PRHDT and FYEKMQ (reference sequence). The V and J ends lost 3 bases and 5 bases respectively, with 5 bases between them. CDR3 DNA: TGTGCCAGCAGCTTGCGCAACGAGCAGTACTTC. It specifies CASSLRNEQYF.

This sequence joins TRBV7-9 and TRBJ2-7; 8 bases line up with TRBD2. V was pared by 5 bases and J by 6 bases, with 18 bases of the junction left unmatched. Germline assignment: CDR1 SEHNR and CDR2 FQNEAQ (reference sequence). This CDR3 is 17 amino acids long. The CDR3 coding sequence is TGTGCCAGCAGCCCGCTCTGGACTAGCTTCGAATCGGGCGAGCAGTACTTC. Its protein product is CASSPLWTSFESGEQYF. Full variable domain (rest looked up from reference TRBV7-9 and TRBJ2-7): DTGVSQNPRHKITKRGQNVTFRCDPISEHNRLYWYRQTLGQGPEFLTYFQNEAQLEKSRLLSDRFSAERPKGSFSTLEIQRTEQGDSAMYLCASSPLWTSFESGEQYFGPGTRLTVT.

This clone has more than one count but fewer than ten. The identical CDR3 is also encoded by other nucleotide sequences in the sample. The DNA for the CDR3 is TGTGCCAGCAGCCCGGGAAGCCAAGAGACCCAGTACTTC. Amino acid sequence: CASSPGSQETQYF. J is TRBJ2-5 and V is TRBV7-3; tentative D call: TRBD2 (5 bases). Deletions cut 5 bases from V and 1 base from J, with 8 bases between. The germline CDR1 and CDR2 sequences are SGHTA and FQGTGA. The CDR3 totals 13 residues.

The V and J genes are TRBV7-6 and TRBJ2-5; no reliable D call. The CDR3 sequence is 13 residues long. Germline loops: CDR1 SGHVS, CDR2 FNYEAQ. Trimming left V 3 bases short and J 1 base short, with 6 bases between. CDR3 nucleotide sequence: TGTGCCAGCAGCTTCGGCTTCCAAGAGACCCAGTACTTC. This encodes CASSFGFQETQYF.

In this sample, this clone turned up once. The same CDR3 is also encoded by other DNA sequences in this sample. This sequence joins TRBV18 and TRBJ2-2; TRBD1 matches at 8 bases. The CDR3 contains 15 residues. Germline CDR1 and CDR2: KGHSH and LQKENI. Trimming cost V 2 bases and J 1 base; bases outside gene matches: 0. The CDR3 DNA is TGTGCCAGCTCACCAGGGACAGGGAACACCGGGGAGCTGTTTTTT. Amino acid sequence: CASSPGTGNTGELFF.

J is TRBJ2-1 and V is TRBV2; D perhaps matches TRBD2 (6 bases). The CDR3 loop spans 17 amino acids. Between the trimmed V and J ends, which lost 4 bases and 9 bases, there was a span of 25 bases. Germline V gene lookup returns CDR1 SNHLY and CDR2 FYNNEI. As DNA, the CDR3 is TGTGCCAGCAGTGGCCCCGGAGGGCAGGCCGTTTGGGGTGAGCAGTTCTTC. It translates to CASSGPGGQAVWGEQFF.

This chain joins TRBV7-2 and TRBJ2-5, with D perhaps TRBD1 or TRBD2 (6 bases each). Trimming took 7 bases from V and 10 from J, leaving 19 bases between them. Germline CDR1 is SGHTA and CDR2 is FQGNSA. This CDR3 contains 13 residues. The CDR3 bases are TGTGCCAGCACTCTCCCCGGGGGCGGAGTCCAGTACTTC. It encodes CASTLPGGGVQYF.

V usage is TRBV6-5 and J usage is TRBJ2-5; D uncertain. Looked up from germline, CDR1 is MNHEY and CDR2 is SVGAGI. V dropped 3 bases and J dropped 2 bases, with 7 bases sitting between them. The length of the CDR3 is 13 residues. The DNA for the CDR3 is TGTGCCAGCAGTTATGACGGTCAAGAGACCCAGTACTTC. Its translation: CASSYDGQETQYF.

CDR3 residues: CASSPGASVINEQFF. CDR3 bases: TGTGCCAGCAGCCCCGGAGCTAGCGTCATCAATGAGCAGTTCTTC. V and J are TRBV11-3 and TRBJ2-1, with D perhaps matching TRBD2 (6 bases). Per the germline V gene, CDR1 is SGHNT and CDR2 is YENEEA. This CDR3 contains 15 residues. Trimming took off 5 bases at V and 6 bases at J, with 17 bases between the two ends.

The rearrangement links TRBV16 to TRBJ2-2; D not certain. The CDR3 is made up of 16 amino acids. The germline V and J ends were trimmed by 0 bases and 0 bases, with 8 bases remaining between them. Germline V gene sequence: CDR1 KGHSY, CDR2 FQNENV. The CDR3 DNA sequence: TGTGCCAGCAGCCAATCTCCTAGATCGAACACCGGGGAGCTGTTTTTT. The encoded protein is CASSQSPRSNTGELFF.

The V and J genes are TRBV7-9 and TRBJ2-1; D remains ambiguous. The CDR3 loop spans 11 amino acids. Germline-derived CDR1 and CDR2 are SEHNR and FQNEAQ (reference sequence). V was shortened by 2 bases and J by 8 bases, with 4 bases between the two germline ends. CDR3 coding DNA: TGTGCCAGCAGCTTAAACTATGAGCAGTTCTTC. Amino acid sequence: CASSLNYEQFF.

The J gene is TRBJ2-7, the V gene TRBV7-7; D is unclear. The CDR3 runs to 13 residues. Germline V CDR1 and CDR2: SSHAT, FNYEAQ (reference sequence). Trimming took off 5 bases at V and 6 bases at J, with 14 bases between the two ends. This CDR3 reads CASSPGVGREQYF. CDR3 DNA sequence: TGTGCCAGCAGCCCTGGGGTAGGTCGCGAGCAGTACTTC. Full variable domain (remainder filled in from reference TRBV7-7 and TRBJ2-7): GAGVSQSPRYKVTKRGQDVTLRCDPISSHATLYWYQQALGQGPEFLTYFNYEAQPDKSGLPSDRFSAERPEGSISTLTIQRTEQRDSAMYRCASSPGVGREQYFGPGTRLTVT.

The gene calls are TRBV19 and TRBJ2-7; TRBD2 might be the D (6 bases). The CDR3 runs 15 residues. Germline loops: CDR1 LNHDA, CDR2 SQIVND (reference sequence). The V and J ends lost 6 bases and 3 bases respectively, with 18 bases between them. In DNA, the CDR3 is TGTGCCAGTAGCCGATCGGGGGACGGTCTCTACGAGCAGTACTTC. Translating gives CASSRSGDGLYEQYF.

This rearrangement joins TRBV6-5 to TRBJ1-5, with 11 bases that match TRBD1. The CDR3 spans 14 residues. The junction had 8 bases not matched to a gene; V was cut back by 5 bases and J by 11 bases. CDR1 MNHEY and CDR2 SVGAGI come from the germline V gene. CDR3 region: CASSAGTGGLAQHF. The CDR3 coding sequence is TGTGCCAGCAGTGCCGGGACAGGGGGTTTGGCCCAGCATTTT.

The gene calls are TRBV7-2 and TRBJ2-7, with 7 bases matching TRBD1. The CDR3 covers 15 residues. The germline V gene encodes CDR1 SGHTA and CDR2 FQGNSA. The V and J ends lost 3 bases and 2 bases, in that order; junction bases with no gene match: 7. The CDR3 here is CASSLEPQGAYEQYF. The CDR3 DNA reads as TGTGCCAGCAGCTTGGAACCGCAGGGGGCCTACGAGCAGTACTTC.

The V call is TRBV5-8, the J call TRBJ1-1; TRBD1 matches 9 bases. J gave up 4 bases and V 5 bases, and 9 bases lay outside the gene matches. This CDR3 is built from 15 residues. Germline loops: CDR1 SGHTS, CDR2 YDEGEE. CDR3 coding DNA: TGTGCCAGCAGGAAACCCGGGACAGGGACCACTGAAGCTTTCTTT. Translating gives CASRKPGTGTTEAFF.

This clone was detected once. The chain has TRBV7-2 and TRBJ2-6, with TRBD2 matching 7 bases. Germline loops: CDR1 SGHTA, CDR2 FQGNSA. With V trimmed by 5 bases and J by 0 bases, 7 bases remained unmatched. There are 17 residues in the CDR3. CDR3 sequence: CASSPRGGPSGANVLTF. In nucleotides, the CDR3 is TGTGCCAGCAGCCCACGGGGAGGGCCCTCTGGGGCCAACGTCCTGACTTTC.

The rearrangement joins TRBV18 to TRBJ2-3, with no clear D. The germline V and J ends were trimmed by 0 bases and 4 bases, with 8 bases remaining between them. Germline loops: CDR1 KGHSH, CDR2 LQKENI. The CDR3 is 14 residues long. For the CDR3, the DNA is TGTGCCAGCTCACCACCGACTGGCTCAGATACGCAGTATTTT. Its protein product is CASSPPTGSDTQYF.

The chain carries TRBV5-1 and TRBJ1-3, with D tentatively TRBD1 (6 bases). Germline V CDR1 and CDR2: SGHRS, YFSETQ. CDR3 size: 15 residues. The ends were cut back, 2 bases at V and 3 bases at J, with 12 bases in the middle. The chain's CDR3 is CASSFDRRGGNTIYF. CDR3 nucleotide sequence: TGCGCCAGCAGCTTCGACAGGCGAGGTGGAAACACCATATATTTT.

The rearrangement uses TRBV4-1 and TRBJ2-1; D not resolved. V was cut by 4 bases and J by 8 bases, with 9 bases left in between. Germline V lookup: CDR1 MGHRA, CDR2 YSYEKL. The CDR3 totals 12 residues. The CDR3, as DNA: TGCGCCAGCAGCCTCCAGGACGATGAGCAGTTCTTC. Its translation: CASSLQDDEQFF.

This chain connects TRBV4-1 to TRBJ2-3; weak D call: TRBD2 (5 bases). There are 17 residues in the CDR3. Germline V lookup: CDR1 MGHRA, CDR2 YSYEKL. Trimming removed 0 bases from V and 3 bases from J, with 16 bases in between. CDR3 region: CASSQDWASRRTDTQYF. Here the CDR3 DNA reads TGCGCCAGCAGCCAAGATTGGGCTAGCAGACGTACAGATACGCAGTATTTT.

The chain has TRBV21-1 and TRBJ2-5; TRBD2 is taken as the D call from the table, unchecked against the DNA. TRBV21-1 is flagged as a pseudogene. The CDR3 extends over 24 amino acids. Written as DNA, the CDR3 is TGTGCCAGCAGCAAAGGCGCTACCTATTCGGGTCAGGGACTACCTTTTAAGTACCAAGAGACCCAGTACTTC. Amino acids: CASSKGATYSGQGLPFKYQETQYF.

The chain combines TRBV7-9 with TRBJ2-7; 10 bases match TRBD2. Germline CDR1 is SEHNR and CDR2 is FQNEAQ (reference sequence). The V gene end was trimmed by 2 bases and the J gene end by 4 bases; junction bases not matched to a gene: 11. CDR3 length equals 17 residues. The CDR3 is CASSLTATSGLPYEQYF. CDR3 in DNA: TGTGCCAGCAGCTTAACGGCGACTAGCGGGCTTCCTTACGAGCAGTACTTC.

V is TRBV19 and J is TRBJ1-2, with unresolved D. Germline CDR1 and CDR2: LNHDA and SQIVND (reference sequence). The CDR3 length is 12 residues. The germline V and J ends were trimmed by 1 base and 4 bases, with 4 bases remaining between them. In DNA form, the CDR3 reads TGTGCCAGTAGTATAGCCATCTATGGCTACACCTTC. Translation: CASSIAIYGYTF.

V and J are TRBV10-3 and TRBJ2-3; 7 bases fit TRBD2. The CDR3 covers 14 residues. Germline CDR1 and CDR2: ENHRY and SYGVKD. J gave up 7 bases and V 2 bases, and 6 bases lay outside the gene matches. The CDR3 coding sequence is TGTGCCATCAGTGAGGGCGGGAGCTGGTATACGCAGTATTTT. Protein: CAISEGGSWYTQYF.